The entry below gives a single T cell receptor beta chain sequence along with its context. Germline loops: CDR1 ENHRY, CDR2 SYGVKD. Trimming stripped 4 bases from V and 6 bases from J, with 17 bases between. This CDR3 is 15 amino acids long. The use of a sample-barcoded 5' primer and a J-beta primer mix characterized a second PCR of 7 to 11 cycles. TCRdb independently ran MiXCR on the 5' RACE reads; one entry per CDR3 protein. The sample has some 1.5 million distinct CDR3 sequences, 42% seen once. The sample originates from a study of blood T cells in healthy people across ages. The source material was blood. The source of this sequence is a young woman in good health. The chain is built from TRBV10-3 and TRBJ2-3; tentatively, D is TRBD1 or TRBD2 (7 bases each). The CDR3 sequence is CAISGQGGSPDTQYF. As DNA, the CDR3 is TGTGCCATCAGTGGTCAGGGGGGGTCCCCCGATACGCAGTATTTT.